The 17 T cell receptor beta chains below come from one sample, sequenced in a study of spatial heterogeneity in lung cancer. Study conclusions and caveats: It was found that expanded intratumoral alpha and beta TCR counts tracked tumor mutation counts.

From the 5' RACE reads, TCRdb called clonotypes with MiXCR, one entry per CDR3 protein. The sample lists over 6,000 distinct CDR3 sequences, 1% to 1.5% occurring once. No antigen is known for these receptors. Time point reported: sample taken at primary tumor resection. Sequencing used lung tumor tissue, obtained at surgery. All receptors derive from a male donor with early-stage non-small cell lung cancer.

This clonotype was seen many times. The genes are TRBV14 and TRBJ2-6; D is ambiguous. Trimming removed 1 base at V and 4 bases at J, with 11 bases between. The CDR3 has 16 amino acids. From germline, CDR1 is SGHDN and CDR2 FVKESK. The CDR3 coding sequence is TGTGCCAGCAGCCAAGCCTGGAGAATGGGGGCCAACGTCCTGACTTTC. Protein product: CASSQAWRMGANVLTF.

By proportion, this clonotype is medium-sized. V is TRBV9 and J is TRBJ2-5; 8 bases line up with TRBD1. The germline gives CDR1 SGDLS, CDR2 YYNGEE. This CDR3 has 14 amino acids. Unmatched junction bases numbered 5, after V lost 2 bases and J lost 5 bases. Here the CDR3 reads CASSVSGGLETQYF. The CDR3 coding sequence is TGTGCCAGCAGCGTTTCAGGGGGCTTGGAGACCCAGTACTTC.

By sample share, this clonotype is medium-sized. V usage is TRBV5-5 and J usage is TRBJ2-7, with 11 bases aligning to TRBD1. This CDR3 contains 14 residues. Germline-derived CDR1 and CDR2 are SGHKS and YYEKEE (reference sequence). Germline trimming cut 0 bases from V and 5 bases from J; bases unmatched to any gene: 1. The CDR3 bases are TGTGCCAGCAGCTTGGGGGGACAGGGGGACGAGCAGTACTTC. Translated: CASSLGGQGDEQYF.

Worth noting for this clonotype: One end of the junction fails to match germline, which may point to a read error. The V call is TRBV7-2, the J call TRBJ1-5, with D possibly matching TRBD1 (5 bases). This CDR3 region has 13 residues. CDR1 is SGHTA, CDR2 FQGNSA, per germline. The CDR3 sequence is CASSLTGNQPQHF. Here the CDR3 DNA reads TGTGCCAGCAGCTTAACAGGCAATCAACCCCAGCATTTT.

This clonotype counts as medium-sized. This chain links TRBV29-1 with TRBJ1-1, with unresolved D. Germline CDR1 is SQVTM and CDR2 is ANQGSEA. This CDR3 is built from 13 residues. V was shortened by 2 bases and J by 1 base, with 8 bases between the two germline ends. The CDR3, as DNA: TGCAGCGTTGAACTACCGAAGAACACTGAAGCTTTCTTT. Protein sequence: CSVELPKNTEAFF.

The sample holds many counts of this clonotype. J is TRBJ2-2 and V is TRBV7-2; 9 bases are shared with TRBD2. V gave up 5 bases and J gave up 0 bases; unmatched junction bases: 4. CDR3 length: 16 amino acids. Germline V lookup: CDR1 SGHTA, CDR2 FQGNSA. The CDR3 spells CASSQTSGANTGELFF. In DNA, the CDR3 is TGTGCCAGCAGCCAGACTAGCGGAGCGAACACCGGGGAGCTGTTTTTT.

This clonotype was recorded many times. The V and J genes are TRBV15 and TRBJ2-7; D gene unclear. Germline values: CDR1 LNHNV, CDR2 YYDKDF (reference sequence). The CDR3 is made up of 14 amino acids. Trimming took 0 bases from V and 9 from J, leaving 15 bases between them. CDR3 in amino acids: CATSRDGRVLGQYF. For the CDR3, the DNA is TGTGCCACCAGCAGAGATGGCCGGGTCCTCGGGCAGTACTTC.

This clonotype qualifies as medium-sized. The chain couples TRBV6-1 to TRBJ1-2; D is unclear. Per germline, CDR1 MNHNS and CDR2 SASEGT. CDR3 length: 11 amino acids. Deletions cut 2 bases from V and 4 bases from J, with 2 bases between. This chain's CDR3 is CASSELYGYTF. The DNA for the CDR3 is TGTGCCAGCAGTGAACTCTATGGCTACACCTTC.

This clonotype rates as medium-sized. This chain links TRBV7-6 with TRBJ2-1; 12 positions match TRBD2. With 1 base clipped from V and 7 bases from J, the junction kept 2 bases outside the gene matches. CDR1 and CDR2 from the germline V gene are SGHVS and FNYEAQ. The CDR3 extends over 15 amino acids. CDR3 loop: CASSLGGTSGNEQFF. CDR3 DNA sequence: TGTGCCAGCAGCTTAGGGGGGACTAGCGGGAATGAGCAGTTCTTC.

Many counts were recorded for this clonotype. The chain carries TRBV25-1 and TRBJ2-1; no reliable D call. This CDR3 contains 15 residues. V gave up 1 base and J gave up 0 bases, with 7 bases separating them. Per germline, CDR1 MGHDK and CDR2 SYGVNS. CDR3 coding DNA: TGTGCCAGCAGTGAATCAAGACTCTCCTACAATGAGCAGTTCTTC. Translating gives CASSESRLSYNEQFF. Full variable domain (rest looked up from reference TRBV25-1 and TRBJ2-1): EADIYQTPRYLVIGTGKKITLECSQTMGHDKMYWYQQDPGMELHLIHYSYGVNSTEKGDLSSESTVSRIRTEHFPLTLESARPSHTSQYLCASSESRLSYNEQFFGPGTRLTVL.

This clonotype was observed at least ten times. The chain couples TRBV6-5 to TRBJ1-1; 11 positions agree with TRBD1. The germline gives CDR1 MNHEY, CDR2 SVGAGI. V shed 5 bases and J 5 bases; nucleotides not matched to a gene: 10. The CDR3 is made up of 16 amino acids. CDR3 residues: CASSRGQGAISTEAFF. In DNA form, the CDR3 reads TGTGCCAGCAGTCGCGGACAGGGGGCAATTTCGACTGAAGCTTTCTTT.

This clonotype has a count of ten or more. J is TRBJ2-7 and V is TRBV3-1; TRBD2 matches 8 bases. In germline, CDR1 is LGHDT, CDR2 YNNKEL (reference sequence). The CDR3 runs 15 residues. Trimming at V came to 0 bases and at J to 2 bases, leaving 3 bases not matched to a gene. CDR3 coding DNA: TGTGCCAGCAGCCAAGAATTAGCGGGGCCCTACGAGCAGTACTTC. This gives the protein CASSQELAGPYEQYF.

This clonotype was counted ten times or more. The chain links TRBV20-1 to TRBJ1-1; D is unclear. From germline, CDR1 is DFQATT and CDR2 SNEGSKA (reference sequence). Trimming left V 5 bases short and J 0 bases short, with 4 bases between. This CDR3 is built from 11 residues. The CDR3 region has the DNA TGCAGTGCTCCTCTGAACACTGAAGCTTTCTTT. Amino acid sequence: CSAPLNTEAFF.

By its share, this clonotype is medium-sized. The chain joins TRBV5-6 to TRBJ2-3; no clear D. V was cut by 4 bases and J by 0 bases, with 6 bases left in between. Germline CDR1 is SGHDT and CDR2 is YYEEEE. The CDR3 runs 13 residues. CDR3: CASSLPSTDTQYF. The CDR3, as DNA: TGTGCCAGCAGCCTACCTAGCACAGATACGCAGTATTTT.

This clonotype was detected ten times or more. The chain joins TRBV14 to TRBJ2-3; either TRBD1 or TRBD2 may supply D (6 bases each). This CDR3 contains 15 residues. The germline V and J ends were trimmed by 3 bases and 0 bases, with 10 bases remaining between them. In germline, CDR1 is SGHDN, CDR2 FVKESK. This CDR3 is CASSQTGASTDTQYF. DNA of the CDR3: TGTGCCAGCAGCCAGACGGGGGCTAGCACAGATACGCAGTATTTT.

This clonotype appeared many times. The genes are TRBV6-5 and TRBJ2-7, with 9 bases fitting TRBD1. The V gene end was trimmed by 5 bases and the J gene end by 2 bases; junction bases not matched to a gene: 7. The CDR3 sequence is 15 residues long. In germline, CDR1 is MNHEY, CDR2 SVGAGI. CDR3 loop: CASSQLGDRAYEQYF. The CDR3 DNA is TGTGCCAGCAGTCAACTGGGGGACAGGGCCTACGAGCAGTACTTC.

This clonotype was found many times. The V gene is TRBV15, the J gene TRBJ2-5; D is uncertain. This CDR3 has 11 residues. Germline-derived CDR1 and CDR2 are LNHNV and YYDKDF (reference sequence). V gave up 3 bases and J gave up 2 bases, with 1 base separating them. CDR3 region: CATSRQETQYF. The CDR3 bases are TGTGCCACCAGCAGGCAAGAGACCCAGTACTTC. The whole variable domain, remainder taken from reference TRBV15 and TRBJ2-5, is DAMVIQNPRYQVTQFGKPVTLSCSQTLNHNVMYWYQQKSSQAPKLLFHYYDKDFNNEADTPDNFQSRRPNTSFCFLDIRSPGLGDTAMYLCATSRQETQYFGPGTRLLVL.